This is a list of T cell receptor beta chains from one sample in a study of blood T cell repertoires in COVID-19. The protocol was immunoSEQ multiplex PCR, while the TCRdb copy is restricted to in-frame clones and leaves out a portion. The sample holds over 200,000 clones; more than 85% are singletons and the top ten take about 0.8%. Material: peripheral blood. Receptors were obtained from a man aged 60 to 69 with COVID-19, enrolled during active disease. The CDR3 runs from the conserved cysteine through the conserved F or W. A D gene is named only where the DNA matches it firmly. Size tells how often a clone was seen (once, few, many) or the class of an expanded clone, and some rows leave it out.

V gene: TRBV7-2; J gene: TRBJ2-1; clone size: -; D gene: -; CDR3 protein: CASSQRLGNEQFF; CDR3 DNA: TGTGCCAGCAGCCAACGACTAGGGAATGAGCAGTTCTTC
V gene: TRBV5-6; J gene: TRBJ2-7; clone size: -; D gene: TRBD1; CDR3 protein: CASSLDGTGVREQYF; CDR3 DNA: TGTGCCAGCAGCTTGGATGGGACAGGGGTGCGGGAGCAGTACTTC
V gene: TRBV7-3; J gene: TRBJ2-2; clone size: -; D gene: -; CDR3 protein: CASSPRVRANTGELFF; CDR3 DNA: TGTGCCAGCAGCCCCCGTGTCAGGGCGAACACCGGGGAGCTGTTTTTT
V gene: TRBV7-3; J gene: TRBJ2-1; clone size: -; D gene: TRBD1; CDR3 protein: CASSSSRDRDAEQFF; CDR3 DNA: TGTGCCAGCAGCTCGTCCCGGGACAGGGACGCTGAGCAGTTCTTC
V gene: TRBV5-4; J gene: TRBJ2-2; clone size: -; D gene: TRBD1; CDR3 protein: CASSWMTGQLNTGELFF; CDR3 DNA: TGTGCCAGCAGCTGGATGACGGGACAGCTGAACACCGGGGAGCTGTTTTTT
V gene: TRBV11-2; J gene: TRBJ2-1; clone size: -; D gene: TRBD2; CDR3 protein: CASSSSGRYNEQFF; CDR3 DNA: TGTGCCAGCAGTTCTAGCGGGCGATACAATGAGCAGTTCTTC
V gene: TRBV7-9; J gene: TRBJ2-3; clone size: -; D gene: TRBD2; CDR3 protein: CASSFRRGGQDTQYF; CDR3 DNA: TGTGCCAGCAGCTTTAGGCGGGGGGGCCAGGATACGCAGTATTTT
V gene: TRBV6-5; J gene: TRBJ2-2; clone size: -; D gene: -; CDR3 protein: CASSYFTSPGELFF; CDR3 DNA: TGTGCCAGCAGTTATTTCACTAGCCCCGGGGAGCTGTTTTTT
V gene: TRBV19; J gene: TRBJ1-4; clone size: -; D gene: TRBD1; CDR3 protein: CASRLTGTDEKLFF; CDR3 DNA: TGTGCCAGTAGACTGACAGGGACTGACGAAAAACTGTTTTTT
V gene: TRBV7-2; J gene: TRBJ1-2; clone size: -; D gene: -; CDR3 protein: CASSLKLDGHYGYTF; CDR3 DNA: TGTGCCAGCAGCTTGAAACTCGATGGGCACTATGGCTACACCTTC
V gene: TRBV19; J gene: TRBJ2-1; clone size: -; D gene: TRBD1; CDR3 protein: CASSPRDRRYNEQFF; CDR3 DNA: TGTGCCAGTAGTCCCCGGGACAGGCGGTACAATGAGCAGTTCTTC
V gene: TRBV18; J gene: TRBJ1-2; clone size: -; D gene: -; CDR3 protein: CASSLRDIYGYTF; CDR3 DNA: TGTGCCAGCTCACTAAGGGACATCTATGGCTACACCTTC
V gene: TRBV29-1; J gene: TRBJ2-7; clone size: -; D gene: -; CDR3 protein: CSVSRGALYEQYF; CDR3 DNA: TGCAGCGTTTCTCGCGGGGCCTTATACGAGCAGTACTTC
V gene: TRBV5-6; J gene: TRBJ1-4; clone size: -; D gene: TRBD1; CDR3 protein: CASSRQGIATNEKLFF; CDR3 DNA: TGTGCCAGCAGCCGACAGGGGATCGCAACTAATGAAAAACTGTTTTTT
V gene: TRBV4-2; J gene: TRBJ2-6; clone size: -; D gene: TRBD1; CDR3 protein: CASSQTGVGANVLTF; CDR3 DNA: TGTGCCAGCAGCCAGACAGGGGTCGGGGCCAACGTCCTGACTTTC
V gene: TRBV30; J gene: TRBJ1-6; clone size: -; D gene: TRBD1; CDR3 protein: CAWSAPPGTASSYNSPLHF; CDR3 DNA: TGTGCCTGGAGTGCCCCACCCGGGACAGCGAGCTCCTATAATTCACCCCTCCACTTT
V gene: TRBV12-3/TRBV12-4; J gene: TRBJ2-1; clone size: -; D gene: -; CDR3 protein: CASSTRVPEQFF; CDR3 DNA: TGTGCCAGCAGTACCAGGGTTCCTGAGCAGTTCTTC
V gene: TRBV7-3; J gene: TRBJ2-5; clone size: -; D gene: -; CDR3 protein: CASSRGGGKETQYF; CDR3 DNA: TGTGCCAGCAGCCGCGGGGGCGGGAAAGAGACCCAGTACTTC
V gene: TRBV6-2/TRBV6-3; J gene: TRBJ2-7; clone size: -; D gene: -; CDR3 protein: CASSYSSKPKYEQYF; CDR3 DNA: TGTGCCAGCAGTTACTCATCAAAGCCCAAATACGAGCAGTACTTC
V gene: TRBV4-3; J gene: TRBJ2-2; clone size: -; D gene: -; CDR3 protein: CASSQDPGLDTGELFF; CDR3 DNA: TGCGCCAGCAGCCAAGATCCGGGACTTGACACCGGGGAGCTGTTTTTT
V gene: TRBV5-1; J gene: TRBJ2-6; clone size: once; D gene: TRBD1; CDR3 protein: CASSAGTGGSGANVLTF; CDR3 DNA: TGCGCCAGCAGCGCCGGGACAGGCGGTTCTGGGGCCAACGTCCTGACTTTC
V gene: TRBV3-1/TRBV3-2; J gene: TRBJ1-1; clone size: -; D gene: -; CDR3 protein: CASSQTSTGAFF; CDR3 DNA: TGTGCCAGCAGCCAGACGTCAACGGGGGCTTTCTTT
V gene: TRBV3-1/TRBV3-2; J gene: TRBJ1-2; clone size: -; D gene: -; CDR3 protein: CASRHRDYGYTF; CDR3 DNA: TGTGCCAGCAGACACAGGGACTATGGCTACACCTTC
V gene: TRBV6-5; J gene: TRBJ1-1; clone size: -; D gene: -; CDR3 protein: CASPWGGIMNTEAFF; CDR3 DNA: TGTGCCAGCCCTTGGGGAGGGATCATGAACACTGAAGCTTTCTTT
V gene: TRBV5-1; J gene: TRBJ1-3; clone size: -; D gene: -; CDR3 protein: CASSLTGSGNTIYF; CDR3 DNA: TGCGCCAGCAGCTTGACAGGGTCTGGAAACACCATATATTTT
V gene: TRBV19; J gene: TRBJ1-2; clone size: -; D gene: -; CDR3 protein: CASSISRQENYGYTF; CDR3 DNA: TGTGCCAGTAGTATATCTCGACAGGAAAACTATGGCTACACCTTC
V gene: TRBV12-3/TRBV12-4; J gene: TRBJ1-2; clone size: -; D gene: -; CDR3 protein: CASSLTGRYGYTF; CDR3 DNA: TGTGCCAGCAGTTTGACAGGACGCTATGGCTACACCTTC
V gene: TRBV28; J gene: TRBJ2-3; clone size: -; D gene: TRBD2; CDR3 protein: CASRGLAEGTDTQYF; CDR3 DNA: TGTGCCAGCAGGGGACTAGCGGAGGGCACAGATACGCAGTATTTT
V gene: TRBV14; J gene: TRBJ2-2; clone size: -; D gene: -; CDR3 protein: CASSARKRVFSTGELFF; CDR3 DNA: TGTGCCAGCAGCGCAAGAAAACGCGTGTTTAGCACCGGGGAGCTGTTTTTT
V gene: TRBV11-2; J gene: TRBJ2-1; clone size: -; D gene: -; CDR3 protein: CASSPTGNNEQFF; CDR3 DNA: TGTGCCAGCAGCCCGACAGGAAACAATGAGCAGTTCTTC
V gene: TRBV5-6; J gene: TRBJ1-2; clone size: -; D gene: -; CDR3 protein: CASSPGGQSANYGYTF; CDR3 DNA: TGTGCCAGCAGCCCGGGGGGGCAGTCAGCTAACTATGGCTACACCTTC
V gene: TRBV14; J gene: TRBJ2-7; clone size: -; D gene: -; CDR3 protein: CASSQATVLAYEQYF; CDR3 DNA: TGTGCCAGCAGCCAAGCGACAGTTTTGGCCTACGAGCAGTACTTC
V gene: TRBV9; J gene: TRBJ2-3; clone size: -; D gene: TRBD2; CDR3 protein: CASSSGGAPDTQYF; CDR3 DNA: TGTGCCAGCAGTAGCGGGGGGGCGCCAGATACGCAGTATTTT
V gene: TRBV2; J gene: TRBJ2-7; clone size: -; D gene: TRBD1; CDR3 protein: CASSVGYRGNGYEQYF; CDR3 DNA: TGTGCCAGCAGTGTGGGCTACAGGGGGAACGGGTACGAGCAGTACTTC
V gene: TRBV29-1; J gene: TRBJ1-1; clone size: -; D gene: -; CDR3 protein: CSVERQNTEAFF; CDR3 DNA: TGCAGCGTTGAACGACAGAACACTGAAGCTTTCTTT
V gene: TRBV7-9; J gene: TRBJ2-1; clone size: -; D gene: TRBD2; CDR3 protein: CASSQAPTSASGQFF; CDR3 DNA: TGTGCCAGCAGCCAAGCCCCGACTAGCGCCTCGGGGCAGTTCTTC
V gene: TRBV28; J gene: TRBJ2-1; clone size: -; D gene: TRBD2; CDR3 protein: CASSLQVAGGQVEQFF; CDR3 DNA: TGTGCCAGCAGTCTCCAAGTGGCGGGGGGGCAGGTAGAGCAGTTCTTC
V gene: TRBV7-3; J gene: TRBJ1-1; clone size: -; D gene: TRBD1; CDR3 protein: CASSPGTGSTEAFF; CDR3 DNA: TGTGCCAGCAGCCCCGGGACAGGGTCCACTGAAGCTTTCTTT
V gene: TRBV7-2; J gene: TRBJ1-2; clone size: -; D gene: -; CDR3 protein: CASSSRQGNGYTF; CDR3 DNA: TGTGCCAGCAGCTCTCGGCAGGGAAACGGCTACACCTTC
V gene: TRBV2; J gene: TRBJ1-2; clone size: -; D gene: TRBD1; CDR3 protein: CASSFGQGRGNYGYTF; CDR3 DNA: TGTGCCAGCAGTTTCGGACAGGGGAGGGGTAACTATGGCTACACCTTC
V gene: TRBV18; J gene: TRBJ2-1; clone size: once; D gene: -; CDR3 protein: CASSPPGRGYEQFF; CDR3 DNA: TGTGCCAGCTCACCACCTGGGCGGGGCTATGAGCAGTTCTTC
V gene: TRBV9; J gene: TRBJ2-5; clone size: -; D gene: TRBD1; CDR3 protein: CASSVSGTGLTTQYF; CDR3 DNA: TGTGCCAGCAGCGTTTCCGGGACAGGGTTAACAACCCAGTACTTC